Listed below are T cell receptor beta chains from one sample, sequenced in a study of neoadjuvant anti-PD-1 for oral cavity cancer. Assay used: immunoSEQ multiplex PCR; TCRdb lists only in-frame clones, some missing. This sample yields some 29,000 clones, of which almost 80% are seen a single time; around 3% belongs to the top ten. The input for sequencing was PBMCs, taken after nivolumab (anti-PD-1) treatment. The receptors here all came from a person between 35 and 79 years old with oral cavity squamous cell carcinoma. Each CDR3 is given with its conserved first and last residue. The D gene is left open where the match is weak. Part of the rows lack a size; the others show once, few, many or a class for expanded clones.

v_gene	abundance	j_gene	d_gene	CDR3nt	CDR3aa
TRBV10-1	.	TRBJ2-2	.	TGCGCCAGCAGTGAGTCTGTGGGGCAGAACACCGGGGAGCTGTTTTTT	CASSESVGQNTGELFF
TRBV6-5	once	TRBJ2-5	.	TGTGCCAGCGATGATACCCGGGGGACCCAGTACTTC	CASDDTRGTQYF
TRBV9	.	TRBJ2-5	.	TGTGCCAGCAGCATCCGACAGGGAGGGGAGACCCAGTACTTC	CASSIRQGGETQYF
TRBV6-9	.	TRBJ2-1	.	TGTGCCAGCAGATTGGGGTGGGACACGAGCTCCTACAATGAGCAGTTCTTC	CASRLGWDTSSYNEQFF
TRBV5-1	.	TRBJ2-1	TRBD2	TGCGCCAGCAGCCCCGGACTAGCGGGGGGGGACGAGCAGTTCTTC	CASSPGLAGGDEQFF
TRBV11-2	.	TRBJ2-7	TRBD1	TGTGCCAGCAGCCCCCGGACAGGGTTGAACTACGAGCAGTACTTC	CASSPRTGLNYEQYF
TRBV29-1	.	TRBJ2-5	.	TGCAGCGTTGAGTCGGGGGAAGAGACCCAGTACTTC	CSVESGEETQYF
TRBV11-2	few	TRBJ2-1	TRBD2	TGTGCCAGCAGCTTAGGTAGCGGGGGGGCCCGGGAGCAGTTCTTC	CASSLGSGGAREQFF
TRBV27	.	TRBJ2-2	TRBD2	TGTGCCAGCAGTTTAGACAGCGGGGGGGCTTACACCGGGGAGCTGTTTTTT	CASSLDSGGAYTGELFF
TRBV18	.	TRBJ1-1	TRBD1	TGTGCCAGCTCACCGACTCGACAGGGAATGGACACTGAAGCTTTCTTT	CASSPTRQGMDTEAFF
TRBV7-2	.	TRBJ2-1	TRBD2	TGTGCCAGCAGCTTCCCAGCGGGGGGGCTTAATGAGCAGTTCTTC	CASSFPAGGLNEQFF
TRBV7-9	.	TRBJ2-7	TRBD1	TGTGCCAGCAGCCCCGACAGGGCTGCCTACGAGCAGTACTTC	CASSPDRAAYEQYF
TRBV5-1	.	TRBJ2-7	.	TGCGCCAGCAGTCACGGTGGGGCAACCAACTCCTACGAGCAGTACTTC	CASSHGGATNSYEQYF
TRBV7-2	.	TRBJ2-7	.	TGTGCCAGCAGCTTAAGTGGGGTCACCTACGAGCAGTACTTC	CASSLSGVTYEQYF
TRBV10-1	.	TRBJ2-2	.	TGCGCCAGCAGTGGAGACCGGGCCGGGGAGCTGTTTTTT	CASSGDRAGELFF
TRBV11-3	.	TRBJ1-5	.	TGTGCCAGCAGCTTAGAGGGAAGCAATCAGCCCCAGCATTTT	CASSLEGSNQPQHF
TRBV19	.	TRBJ2-7	.	TGTGCCAGTAGTATACGAGCCGGGCAGGGGTCCTACGAGCAGTACTTC	CASSIRAGQGSYEQYF
TRBV7-2	.	TRBJ1-2	.	TGTGCCAGCAGCTCGGACAGCCGCCCCTATGGCTACACCTTC	CASSSDSRPYGYTF
TRBV27	.	TRBJ2-1	TRBD2	TGTGCCAGCAGTTTACACGGGGGGAAGGACCGGCAGTTCTTC	CASSLHGGKDRQFF
TRBV30	.	TRBJ1-1	.	TGTGCCTGGAGTGCCAGGGTATTGCACACTGAAGCTTTCTTT	CAWSARVLHTEAFF
TRBV2	once	TRBJ1-5	.	TGTGCCAGCAGTGTCAGTAGCAATCAGCCCCAGCATTTT	CASSVSSNQPQHF
TRBV11-2	.	TRBJ1-2	.	TGTGCCAGCAGCGTCCGATTGGAAGGCTACACCTTC	CASSVRLEGYTF
TRBV7-2	.	TRBJ1-5	.	TGTGCCAGCAGTGCTTCGGGCGGTAGGGAACAGCCCCAGCATTTT	CASSASGGREQPQHF
TRBV4-2	.	TRBJ1-2	TRBD1	TGTGCCAGCAGCCAAGAGGGACAGGGGGTGAGTGGCTACACCTTC	CASSQEGQGVSGYTF
TRBV20-1	.	TRBJ2-3	.	TGCAGTGCTAGAAGTCTTTATACGCAGTATTTT	CSARSLYTQYF
TRBV5-5	.	TRBJ2-2	.	TGTGCCAGCGGCAGCTTGGGTGGAGGGTTGACCGGGGAGCTGTTTTTT	CASGSLGGGLTGELFF
TRBV6-5	.	TRBJ1-4	.	TGTGCCAGCAGTTACGACAGAACTAATGAAAAACTGTTTTTT	CASSYDRTNEKLFF
TRBV2	.	TRBJ1-5	.	TGTGCCAGCAGTGAAGGTTCTAGCAATCAGCCCCAGCATTTT	CASSEGSSNQPQHF
TRBV5-6	.	TRBJ1-1	.	TGTGCCAGCAGTTTGAGGGAGAAGGGAGCTTTCTTT	CASSLREKGAFF
TRBV7-8	.	TRBJ1-5	TRBD1	TGTGCCAGCAGCTTAAGGGACAGGGAGGGTCAGCCCCAGCATTTT	CASSLRDREGQPQHF
TRBV6-5	.	TRBJ2-2	TRBD2	TGTGCCAGCCAGCGGGGATCGAACACCGGGGAGCTGTTTTTT	CASQRGSNTGELFF
TRBV30	.	TRBJ2-7	TRBD1	TGTGCCTGGAGTGTACAGGGGATGGGCGAGCAGTACTTC	CAWSVQGMGEQYF
TRBV5-1	.	TRBJ1-3	TRBD1	TGCGCCAGCAGCTTGGCGGGGACAGAAACAGGAAACACCATATATTTT	CASSLAGTETGNTIYF
TRBV28	.	TRBJ2-7	TRBD1	TGTGCCAGCAGTTCCTACTCCGGGACAGGGTCTTACGAGCAGTACTTC	CASSSYSGTGSYEQYF
TRBV27	.	TRBJ2-3	.	TGTGCCAGCAGTGGGCGGGGACGCACAGATACGCAGTATTTT	CASSGRGRTDTQYF
TRBV4-3	.	TRBJ1-2	.	TGCGCCAGCAGCCAAGAAACGGCTCCCCCCTACACCTTC	CASSQETAPPYTF
TRBV9	few	TRBJ1-2	.	TGTGCCAGCAGCGTATCAAAGGGCGGGGACTATGGCTACACCTTC	CASSVSKGGDYGYTF
TRBV9	few	TRBJ2-5	.	TGTGCCAGCAGCGTGGGGACATTGTCGGAGACCCAGTACTTC	CASSVGTLSETQYF
TRBV7-8	.	TRBJ2-7	TRBD1	TGTGCCAGCAGCTTAGGTAGGGGGCAGTTCTACGAGCAGTACTTC	CASSLGRGQFYEQYF
TRBV4-3	.	TRBJ1-5	.	TGCGCCAGCAGCCAAGATTGGTATCAGCCCCAGCATTTT	CASSQDWYQPQHF
TRBV6-6	.	TRBJ1-2	.	TGTGCCAGCAGTCCCCCAGGGGAAGTTTATGGCTACACCTTC	CASSPPGEVYGYTF
TRBV13	few	TRBJ1-4	TRBD1	TGTGCCAGCAGCCCACAGGGGTCTAATGAAAAACTGTTTTTT	CASSPQGSNEKLFF
TRBV6-6	.	TRBJ2-7	TRBD2	TGTGCCAGCAGTACCCCCGGGACTAGCGCCTTC	CASSTPGTSAF
TRBV14	.	TRBJ2-3	.	TGTGCCAGCAGCCAAGAACTAGCCACAGATACGCAGTATTTT	CASSQELATDTQYF
TRBV11-3	once	TRBJ2-3	.	TGTGCCAGCAGCGCTGGCCAAAGCGGGGATACGCAGTATTTT	CASSAGQSGDTQYF
TRBV4-3	few	TRBJ2-7	.	TGCGCCAGCAGCCAAGGATGGACGGGACAATACGGGAATACCTACGAGCAGTACTTC	CASSQGWTGQYGNTYEQYF
TRBV7-9	large	TRBJ2-7	.	TGTGCCAGCAGCTTAGACGACTCCTACGAGCAGTACTTC	CASSLDDSYEQYF
TRBV9	once	TRBJ2-2	TRBD2	TGTGCCAGCAGCCTTACTAGCGGGGGTCGCACCGGGGAGCTGTTTTTT	CASSLTSGGRTGELFF
TRBV6-1	.	TRBJ1-3	TRBD1	TGTGCCAGCAGTGAACAGGGGGACCGGAGGGTTGCCATGACTGGAAACACCATATATTTT	CASSEQGDRRVAMTGNTIYF
TRBV19	.	TRBJ2-4	.	TGTGCCAGTAGTCTCAACATAATAGCCAAAAACATTCAGTACTTC	CASSLNIIAKNIQYF
TRBV4-3	.	TRBJ1-4	TRBD1	TGCGCCAGCAGCCAAGATCCGGGACAGGGCTCGGGTAATGAAAAACTGTTTTTT	CASSQDPGQGSGNEKLFF
TRBV19	once	TRBJ1-1	.	TGTGCCAGTAAAAACCCGCGGGGGGGCACTGAAGCTTTCTTT	CASKNPRGGTEAFF